A selection of T cell receptor beta chains follows, all from one sample in a study of T cell changes during pregnancy in multiple sclerosis. Clones were read by immunoSEQ multiplex PCR, and TCRdb kept only the in-frame ones, dropping some. Among approximately 53,000 clones, approximately 92% were seen once, and the ten largest hold more than 0.7%. The source was CD4+ T cells from peripheral blood mononuclear cells, collected in the third trimester of pregnancy. The receptors derive from a female donor with multiple sclerosis, enrolled in a pregnancy study. CDR3s include the opening cysteine and the closing phenylalanine or tryptophan. The D gene is left open where the match is weak. For some rows the clone size is stated as once, few or many, or as a class when expanded; others skip it.

V gene: TRBV7-9
J gene: TRBJ2-3
clone size: NA
CDR3 length: 13
D gene: NA
CDR3 DNA: TGTGCCAGCCAACTCGGGGGCACAGATACGCAGTATTTT
CDR3 protein: CASQLGGTDTQYF

V gene: TRBV7-2
J gene: TRBJ1-2
clone size: NA
CDR3 length: 16
D gene: NA
CDR3 DNA: TGTGCCAGCAGCTCCGACATTACAGGGAGTCCTTATGGCTACACCTTC
CDR3 protein: CASSSDITGSPYGYTF

V gene: TRBV9
J gene: TRBJ1-2
clone size: NA
CDR3 length: 15
D gene: TRBD1
CDR3 DNA: TGTGCCAGCAGCATAGGGACAGCGTCTAACTATGGCTACACCTTC
CDR3 protein: CASSIGTASNYGYTF

V gene: TRBV5-5
J gene: TRBJ2-4
clone size: NA
CDR3 length: 14
D gene: TRBD1
CDR3 DNA: TGTGCCAGCAGCTGGGGGACAGGGAAAAACATTCAGTACTTC
CDR3 protein: CASSWGTGKNIQYF

V gene: TRBV19
J gene: TRBJ1-4
clone size: few
CDR3 length: 14
D gene: TRBD1
CDR3 DNA: TGTGCCAGTAGATTTGGGACAGCAGATGAAAAACTGTTTTTT
CDR3 protein: CASRFGTADEKLFF

V gene: TRBV7-9
J gene: TRBJ1-1
clone size: NA
CDR3 length: 16
D gene: TRBD1
CDR3 DNA: TGTGCCAGCAGCTTAGCGGGACAGGGGGCCCACACTGAAGCTTTCTTT
CDR3 protein: CASSLAGQGAHTEAFF

V gene: TRBV21-1
J gene: TRBJ1-2
clone size: NA
CDR3 length: 16
D gene: NA
CDR3 DNA: TGTGCCAGCAGCACCAGGACAGGGGGAAGACGCTATGGCTACACCTTC
CDR3 protein: CASSTRTGGRRYGYTF

V gene: TRBV7-2
J gene: TRBJ2-1
clone size: NA
CDR3 length: 14
D gene: TRBD2
CDR3 DNA: TGTGCCAGCAGAACGGGACTAGTCCACAATGAGCAGTTCTTC
CDR3 protein: CASRTGLVHNEQFF

V gene: TRBV19
J gene: TRBJ1-3
clone size: NA
CDR3 length: 15
D gene: NA
CDR3 DNA: TGTGCCAGTAGTCTGGGGCCCGGAGTAGGAAACACCATATATTTT
CDR3 protein: CASSLGPGVGNTIYF

V gene: TRBV19
J gene: TRBJ2-1
clone size: NA
CDR3 length: 15
D gene: TRBD2
CDR3 DNA: TGTGCCAGTAGCCTCACTAGCGGGGGCTACAATGAGCAGTTCTTC
CDR3 protein: CASSLTSGGYNEQFF

V gene: TRBV7-9
J gene: TRBJ2-7
clone size: NA
CDR3 length: 14
D gene: TRBD1
CDR3 DNA: TGTGCCAGCAGACCCAGGGACAGTCACTACGAGCAGTACTTC
CDR3 protein: CASRPRDSHYEQYF

V gene: TRBV7-3
J gene: TRBJ2-1
clone size: NA
CDR3 length: 15
D gene: TRBD2
CDR3 DNA: TGTGCCAGCAGCTTCGGGACTAGCGGGGTTGCTGAGCAGTTCTTC
CDR3 protein: CASSFGTSGVAEQFF

V gene: TRBV7-9
J gene: TRBJ2-3
clone size: NA
CDR3 length: 18
D gene: TRBD2
CDR3 DNA: TGTGCCAGCAGCTTAGGACTAGCGGGGGGGCCTAGCACAGATACGCAGTATTTT
CDR3 protein: CASSLGLAGGPSTDTQYF

V gene: TRBV7-2
J gene: TRBJ2-3
clone size: NA
CDR3 length: 15
D gene: TRBD2
CDR3 DNA: TGTGCCAGCAGCCCTGGGAGGGGCCGCACAGATACGCAGTATTTT
CDR3 protein: CASSPGRGRTDTQYF

V gene: TRBV6-1
J gene: TRBJ2-1
clone size: NA
CDR3 length: 16
D gene: TRBD1
CDR3 DNA: TGTGCCAGCAGTGGACTACCGGGACAGGGTAGCAATGAGCAGTTCTTC
CDR3 protein: CASSGLPGQGSNEQFF

V gene: TRBV25-1
J gene: TRBJ2-3
clone size: NA
CDR3 length: 18
D gene: TRBD2
CDR3 DNA: TGTGCCAGCAGTGAATATTGGGCTAGCGGGGGGGCCGCAGATACGCAGTATTTT
CDR3 protein: CASSEYWASGGAADTQYF

V gene: TRBV5-4
J gene: TRBJ2-3
clone size: NA
CDR3 length: 17
D gene: NA
CDR3 DNA: TGTGCCAGCAGCCCGAGGGGGGGGTTCCGCCGCACAGATACGCAGTATTTT
CDR3 protein: CASSPRGGFRRTDTQYF

V gene: TRBV9
J gene: TRBJ1-1
clone size: NA
CDR3 length: 14
D gene: NA
CDR3 DNA: TGTGCCAGCAGTAAGACTCCCAGGGCCACTGAAGCTTTCTTT
CDR3 protein: CASSKTPRATEAFF

V gene: TRBV19
J gene: TRBJ2-5
clone size: once
CDR3 length: 13
D gene: NA
CDR3 DNA: TGTGCCAGTAGCTGGGTTTCACAGGAGACCCAGTACTTC
CDR3 protein: CASSWVSQETQYF

V gene: TRBV9
J gene: TRBJ2-5
clone size: NA
CDR3 length: 16
D gene: TRBD2
CDR3 DNA: TGTGCCAGCAGTCCCACCCTAGCGGGGGGCCCAGAGACCCAGTACTTC
CDR3 protein: CASSPTLAGGPETQYF

V gene: TRBV21-1
J gene: TRBJ2-1
clone size: NA
CDR3 length: 17
D gene: NA
CDR3 DNA: TGTGCCAGCAGCAAAGCGCTTTGCACAGGGCCCTACAATGAGCAGTTCTTC
CDR3 protein: CASSKALCTGPYNEQFF

V gene: TRBV7-9
J gene: TRBJ1-6
clone size: NA
CDR3 length: 14
D gene: NA
CDR3 DNA: TGTGCCAGCAGCACGGGACACTATAATTCACCCCTCCACTTT
CDR3 protein: CASSTGHYNSPLHF

V gene: TRBV7-9
J gene: TRBJ1-6
clone size: NA
CDR3 length: 14
D gene: NA
CDR3 DNA: TGTGCCAGCAGCTTGGGCAGCACTAATTCACCCCTCCACTTT
CDR3 protein: CASSLGSTNSPLHF

V gene: TRBV7-2
J gene: TRBJ1-1
clone size: NA
CDR3 length: 14
D gene: NA
CDR3 DNA: TGTGCCAGCAGCTTAGGGGCAGGGAACACTGAAGCTTTCTTT
CDR3 protein: CASSLGAGNTEAFF

V gene: TRBV5-4
J gene: TRBJ1-1
clone size: NA
CDR3 length: 15
D gene: TRBD1
CDR3 DNA: TGTGCCAGCAGAGTGACAGGGGCGGAGGACACTGAAGCTTTCTTT
CDR3 protein: CASRVTGAEDTEAFF

V gene: TRBV6-4
J gene: TRBJ1-2
clone size: NA
CDR3 length: 15
D gene: NA
CDR3 DNA: TGTGCCAGCAACCCTCAGGCTTCAGCTAACTATGGCTACACCTTC
CDR3 protein: CASNPQASANYGYTF

V gene: TRBV4-2
J gene: TRBJ2-2
clone size: NA
CDR3 length: 15
D gene: NA
CDR3 DNA: TGTGCCAGCAGCCAAGGGGGGGGCCCAAGCGGGGAGCTGTTTTTT
CDR3 protein: CASSQGGGPSGELFF

V gene: TRBV7-3
J gene: TRBJ2-1
clone size: NA
CDR3 length: 13
D gene: NA
CDR3 DNA: TGTGCCAGCAGCTTAGCGCAGTCGGGTGAGCAGTTCTTC
CDR3 protein: CASSLAQSGEQFF

V gene: TRBV7-9
J gene: TRBJ1-5
clone size: NA
CDR3 length: 17
D gene: TRBD1
CDR3 DNA: TGTGCCAGCAGCGCAGGGGGTAGCTTATATAGCAATCAGCCCCAGCATTTT
CDR3 protein: CASSAGGSLYSNQPQHF

V gene: TRBV19
J gene: TRBJ2-2
clone size: NA
CDR3 length: 13
D gene: TRBD2
CDR3 DNA: TGTGCCAGTAGTCCCCGGGAGGCCGGGGAGCTGTTTTTT
CDR3 protein: CASSPREAGELFF

V gene: TRBV2
J gene: TRBJ1-1
clone size: NA
CDR3 length: 17
D gene: TRBD1
CDR3 DNA: TGTGCCAGCAGTGAAGGCCTCGGACAGGGAATGAACACTGAAGCTTTCTTT
CDR3 protein: CASSEGLGQGMNTEAFF

V gene: TRBV7-9
J gene: TRBJ2-1
clone size: NA
CDR3 length: 15
D gene: TRBD2
CDR3 DNA: TGTGCCAGCAGCTTAGCGAGCGGGGGTGTTCGTGAGCAGTTCTTC
CDR3 protein: CASSLASGGVREQFF

V gene: TRBV7-3
J gene: TRBJ2-2
clone size: NA
CDR3 length: 14
D gene: NA
CDR3 DNA: TGTGCCAGCAGCCCTACCCGGGACACCGGGGAGCTGTTTTTT
CDR3 protein: CASSPTRDTGELFF

V gene: TRBV2
J gene: TRBJ2-1
clone size: NA
CDR3 length: 18
D gene: TRBD2
CDR3 DNA: TGTGCCAGCAGTGAAGCGAAGGCTTGGAGCGGGGGTCAGAATGAGCAGTTCTTC
CDR3 protein: CASSEAKAWSGGQNEQFF

V gene: TRBV7-2
J gene: TRBJ1-4
clone size: NA
CDR3 length: 17
D gene: NA
CDR3 DNA: TGTGCCAGCAGCTCAGACAGCCCACCTGCAACTAATGAAAAACTGTTTTTT
CDR3 protein: CASSSDSPPATNEKLFF

V gene: TRBV5-1
J gene: TRBJ1-5
clone size: NA
CDR3 length: 14
D gene: NA
CDR3 DNA: TGCGCCAGCAGACCTGACAGCTCCAATCAGCCCCAGCATTTT
CDR3 protein: CASRPDSSNQPQHF

V gene: TRBV7-2
J gene: TRBJ2-5
clone size: NA
CDR3 length: 14
D gene: TRBD2
CDR3 DNA: TGTGCCAGCAGCATCTCGGGGGGACAAGAGACCCAGTACTTC
CDR3 protein: CASSISGGQETQYF

V gene: TRBV9
J gene: TRBJ1-2
clone size: NA
CDR3 length: 15
D gene: NA
CDR3 DNA: TGTGCCAGCAGCGTCCCATGGCAGGGAGGGTATGGCTACACCTTC
CDR3 protein: CASSVPWQGGYGYTF

V gene: TRBV5-1
J gene: TRBJ2-3
clone size: NA
CDR3 length: 16
D gene: NA
CDR3 DNA: TGCGCCAGCAGCTTGGTTTTGGGGGGTAGCACAGATACGCAGTATTTT
CDR3 protein: CASSLVLGGSTDTQYF

V gene: TRBV4-2
J gene: TRBJ2-3
clone size: NA
CDR3 length: 14
D gene: TRBD2
CDR3 DNA: TGTGCCAGCAGCCAAGATACGGGGGGGGATACGCAGTATTTT
CDR3 protein: CASSQDTGGDTQYF